This TCR beta chain comes out of a study of blood T cell repertoires in COVID-19. Overall study context: The United States, Italy and Spain provided the acute and convalescent COVID-19 samples. Sources were T cells, B-cell-depleted T cells, or PBMCs; the material itself was cDNA or gDNA.

The V and J ends lost 6 bases and 10 bases respectively, with 13 bases between them. The CDR3 contains 12 residues. CDR1 is MDHEN and CDR2 is SYDVKM in the germline V gene. As originally analysed: Reference gene primer amplification gave nucleated cell count estimates. Here immunoSEQ multiplex PCR was the method, and the copy in TCRdb shows in-frame clones only, minus some. D and trimming come from the DNA, and the V and J calls and clone size come from that table. This table holds fewer than 250,000 clones, about 89% found once. The rearrangement uses TRBV28 and TRBJ2-1; D might be TRBD1 (6 bases). Material for sequencing was peripheral blood. The receptor's source is a man in his sixties who had recovered from COVID-19. CDR3 DNA: TGTGCCAGCAGAGTACAGGGACGAGAGCAGTTCTTC. Its translation is CASRVQGREQFF.